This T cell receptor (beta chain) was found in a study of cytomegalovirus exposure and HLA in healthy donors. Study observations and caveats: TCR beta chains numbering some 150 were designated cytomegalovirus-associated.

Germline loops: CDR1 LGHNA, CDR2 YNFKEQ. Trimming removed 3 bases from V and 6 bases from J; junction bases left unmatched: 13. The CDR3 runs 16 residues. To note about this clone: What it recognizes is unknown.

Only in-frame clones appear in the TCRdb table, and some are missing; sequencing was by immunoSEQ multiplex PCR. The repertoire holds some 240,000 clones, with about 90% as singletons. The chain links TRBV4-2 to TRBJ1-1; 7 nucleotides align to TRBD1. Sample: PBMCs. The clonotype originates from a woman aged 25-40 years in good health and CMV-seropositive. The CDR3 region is CASSQGNRGEIPEAFF. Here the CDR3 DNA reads TGTGCCAGCAGCCAGGGGAACAGGGGCGAGATCCCTGAAGCTTTCTTT.